These 17 T cell receptor beta chains originate from one sample sequenced in a study of T cell clones after liver transplantation. Libraries were prepared by immunoSEQ multiplex PCR; TCRdb keeps only in-frame clonotypes and omits some of them. In the table there are 75,000 to 85,000 clones, approximately 87% of which are singletons. The starting material was CD4+ T cells from blood, obtained at the 22-month timepoint. All receptors derive from a human patient who received a liver transplant. Some T cells could come from the graft donor.

In its sample, this clone was seen many times. The chain recombines TRBV19 with TRBJ2-7; D is uncertain. Germline CDR1 and CDR2: LNHDA and SQIVND (reference sequence). V gave up 0 bases and J gave up 5 bases, with 11 bases separating them. The CDR3 is made up of 14 amino acids. The CDR3 sequence is CASSIEEGEHEQYF. Written as DNA, the CDR3 is TGTGCCAGTAGTATAGAGGAAGGAGAGCACGAGCAGTACTTC.

The chain joins TRBV25-1 to TRBJ1-1, with TRBD1 matching 7 bases. This CDR3 contains 16 residues. The germline V gene has CDR1 MGHDK and CDR2 SYGVNS. The V segment lost 3 bases and the J segment 1 base; nucleotides outside the gene matches: 8. The CDR3 coding sequence is TGTGCCAGCAGTGACGCGCGACAGGGAGGGAACACTGAAGCTTTCTTT. This gives the protein CASSDARQGGNTEAFF.

This clone was recorded only once. The V call is TRBV11-2, the J call TRBJ2-2; unclear D gene. Germline values: CDR1 SGHAT, CDR2 FQNNGV. Trimming took off 2 bases at V and 3 bases at J, with 4 bases between the two ends. This CDR3 has 13 amino acids. The CDR3 DNA is TGTGCCAGCAGCTTAAAGGACACCGGGGAGCTGTTTTTT. This codes for CASSLKDTGELFF.

In its sample, this clone was seen once. Here the CDR3 DNA reads TGTGCCAGCAGCTTAAAGCGGGGGGCCGGAGGGGAGCTGTTTTTT. Amino acid sequence: CASSLKRGAGGELFF. The V and J genes are TRBV7-2 and TRBJ2-2; 9 nucleotides align to TRBD2. V shed 2 bases and J 8 bases; nucleotides not matched to a gene: 6. CDR1 and CDR2 (germline): SGHTA, FQGNSA. The CDR3 contains 15 residues. The full variable domain, rest sourced from reference TRBV7-2 and TRBJ2-2, is GAGVSQSPSNKVTEKGKDVELRCDPISGHTALYWYRQSLGQGLEFLIYFQGNSAPDKSGLPSDRFSAERTGGSVSTLTIQRTQQEDSAVYLCASSLKRGAGGELFFGEGSRLTVL.

This clone was found a few times. The chain links TRBV7-9 to TRBJ1-2; D is unclear. V was cut by 3 bases and J by 4 bases, with 15 bases left in between. The V gene's germline CDR1 is SEHNR and CDR2 FQNEAQ (reference sequence). This CDR3 comprises 15 residues. The chain's CDR3 is CASSFTPTSGYGYTF. The CDR3 nucleotides are TGTGCCAGCAGCTTTACCCCCACCTCGGGCTATGGCTACACCTTC.

This chain links TRBV30 with TRBJ1-5; D is undetermined. Trimming left V 0 bases short and J 4 bases short, with 7 bases between. Germline lookup yields CDR1 GTSNPN and CDR2 SVGIG (reference sequence). The CDR3 runs 13 residues. The CDR3 coding sequence is TGTGCCTGGAGTGTTAAAGATAATCAGCCCCAGCATTTT. Translation gives CAWSVKDNQPQHF.

This clone was counted a few times. This sequence joins TRBV13 and TRBJ2-1, with D uncertain. The CDR3 length is 14 residues. Trimming removed 2 bases at V and 7 bases at J, with 12 bases between. Germline CDR1 and CDR2: PRHDT and FYEKMQ (reference sequence). The CDR3 loop reads CASSLNQVMNEQFF. The CDR3 nucleotides are TGTGCCAGCAGCTTAAACCAGGTCATGAATGAGCAGTTCTTC.

This chain joins TRBV11-1 and TRBJ2-5, with 7 bases aligning to TRBD1. The CDR3 runs to 15 residues. The germline CDR1 and CDR2 sequences are SGHAT and FQDESV (reference sequence). The V and J ends lost 1 base and 5 bases, in that order; junction bases with no gene match: 7. In DNA, the CDR3 is TGTGCCAGCAGCTTAGGGACAGGCCGGCGGGAGACCCAGTACTTC. Its protein product is CASSLGTGRRETQYF. Full variable domain (missing parts from reference TRBV11-1 and TRBJ2-5): EAEVAQSPRYKITEKSQAVAFWCDPISGHATLYWYRQILGQGPELLVQFQDESVVDDSQLPKDRFSAERLKGVDSTLKIQPAELGDSAMYLCASSLGTGRRETQYFGPGTRLLVL.

In this sample, this clone turned up once. The chain recombines TRBV12-5 with TRBJ2-4; D may be TRBD1 (5 bases). Germline V gene data show CDR1 as LGHNT and CDR2 as FRNRAP. With 6 bases removed from V and 0 bases from J, the gap between germline ends came to 9 bases. The CDR3 contains 14 residues. The CDR3 DNA reads TGTGCTAGTGGAACAGGATTAGCCAAAAACATTCAGTACTTC. This sequence encodes CASGTGLAKNIQYF. Using reference TRBV12-5 and TRBJ2-4 for the parts outside the CDR3, the full variable domain is DARVTQTPRHKVTEMGQEVTMRCQPILGHNTVFWYRQTMMQGLELLAYFRNRAPLDDSGMPKDRFSAEMPDATLATLKIQPSEPRDSAVYFCASGTGLAKNIQYFGAGTRLSVL.

CDR3 nucleotides: TGTGCCAGCACTTCTAAAGGGACAGGTCCCTCAGATACGCAGTATTTT. Amino acids: CASTSKGTGPSDTQYF. The chain uses TRBV7-9 and TRBJ2-3; TRBD1 aligns across 8 bases. The CDR3 is 16 residues long. From germline, CDR1 is SEHNR and CDR2 FQNEAQ (reference sequence). The ends lost 7 bases at V and 4 bases at J; junction bases unmatched: 13. Looking up the rest from reference TRBV7-9 and TRBJ2-3 gives the full variable domain: DTGVSQNPRHKITKRGQNVTFRCDPISEHNRLYWYRQTLGQGPEFLTYFQNEAQLEKSRLLSDRFSAERPKGSFSTLEIQRTEQGDSAMYLCASTSKGTGPSDTQYFGPGTRLTVL.

The rearrangement links TRBV19 to TRBJ2-3; D possibly corresponds to TRBD2 (5 bases). Trimming pared 6 bases from V and 6 bases from J, leaving 10 bases between. This CDR3 contains 12 residues. Germline CDR1 and CDR2: LNHDA and SQIVND (reference sequence). CDR3 loop: CASRTTGDTQYF. The DNA of the CDR3 is TGTGCCAGTAGGACTACGGGGGATACGCAGTATTTT.

The V call is TRBV6-1, the J call TRBJ1-3; a possible D gene is TRBD1 (5 bases). This CDR3 contains 14 residues. Germline V CDR1 and CDR2: MNHNS, SASEGT. V lost 8 bases, J lost 2 bases, and 13 bases lay in between. CDR3: CASLPGGPGNTIYF. For the CDR3, the DNA is TGTGCCAGCCTTCCGGGGGGTCCTGGAAACACCATATATTTT.

This clone was seen only a few times. The rearrangement uses TRBV28 and TRBJ2-7; 14 bases align to TRBD2. Germline V gene sequence: CDR1 MDHEN, CDR2 SYDVKM. The CDR3 contains 15 residues. After removal of 5 bases from V and 2 bases from J, the junction contained 2 bases not matched to a gene. Written as DNA, the CDR3 is TGTGCCAGCAGTGGGACTAGCGGGGGCCCCTACGAGCAGTACTTC. As protein: CASSGTSGGPYEQYF. Complete variable domain (other parts from reference TRBV28 and TRBJ2-7): DVKVTQSSRYLVKRTGEKVFLECVQDMDHENMFWYRQDPGLGLRLIYFSYDVKMKEKGDIPEGYSVSREKKERFSLILESASTNQTSMYLCASSGTSGGPYEQYFGPGTRLTVT.

The chain has TRBV10-3 and TRBJ2-3, with D possibly TRBD1 on 5 matching bases. Per the germline V gene, CDR1 is ENHRY and CDR2 is SYGVKD. Deletions cut 3 bases from V and 4 bases from J, with 11 bases between. The CDR3 sequence is 14 residues long. As DNA, the CDR3 is TGTGCCATCAGTGATTTGGACATAGCAGATACGCAGTATTTT. Its translation is CAISDLDIADTQYF.

Remarks on this clone: At one of its ends the junction is not consistent with the germline gene, which may arise from a read error. This chain connects TRBV5-6 to TRBJ1-2, with TRBD1 identical over 11 bases. This CDR3 region has 12 residues. CDR1 and CDR2 (germline): SGHDT, YYEEEE. The CDR3 is CASSFGPGQGAF. The CDR3 nucleotides are TGTGCCAGCAGCTTTGGACCGGGACAGGGGGCCTTC.

This chain links TRBV7-3 with TRBJ2-5; perhaps TRBD2 as D (6 bases). Between the trimmed V and J ends, which lost 4 bases and 7 bases, there was a span of 10 bases. The CDR3 has 12 amino acids. Germline assignment: CDR1 SGHTA and CDR2 FQGTGA. In nucleotides, the CDR3 is TGTGCCAGCAGCTCCTCCGGGGGGACCCAGTACTTC. It translates to CASSSSGGTQYF. Filled out from reference TRBV7-3 and TRBJ2-5, the complete variable domain reads GAGVSQTPSNKVTEKGKYVELRCDPISGHTALYWYRQSLGQGPEFLIYFQGTGAADDSGLPNDRFFAVRPEGSVSTLKIQRTERGDSAVYLCASSSSGGTQYFGPGTRLLVL.

The V and J genes are TRBV7-9 and TRBJ1-3; no clear D. The CDR3 is made up of 12 amino acids. V lost 6 bases to trimming and J lost 0 bases, with 3 bases between them. Germline V gene data show CDR1 as SEHNR and CDR2 as FQNEAQ (reference sequence). DNA of the CDR3: TGTGCCAGCAGATCCTCTGGAAACACCATATATTTT. Its protein is CASRSSGNTIYF. Filled out from reference TRBV7-9 and TRBJ1-3, the complete variable domain reads DTGVSQNPRHKITKRGQNVTFRCDPISEHNRLYWYRQTLGQGPEFLTYFQNEAQLEKSRLLSDRFSAERPKGSFSTLEIQRTEQGDSAMYLCASRSSGNTIYFGEGSWLTVV.